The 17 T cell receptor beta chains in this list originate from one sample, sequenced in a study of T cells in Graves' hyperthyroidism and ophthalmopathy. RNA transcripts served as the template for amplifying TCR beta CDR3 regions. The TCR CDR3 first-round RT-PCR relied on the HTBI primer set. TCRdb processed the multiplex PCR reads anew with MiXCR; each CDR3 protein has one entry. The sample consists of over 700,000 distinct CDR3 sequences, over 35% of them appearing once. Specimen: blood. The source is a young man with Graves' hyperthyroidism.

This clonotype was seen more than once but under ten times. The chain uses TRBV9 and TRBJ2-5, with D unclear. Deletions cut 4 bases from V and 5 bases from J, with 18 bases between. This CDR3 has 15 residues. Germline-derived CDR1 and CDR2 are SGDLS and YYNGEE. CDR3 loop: CASSPVDALQETQYF. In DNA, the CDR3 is TGTGCCAGCAGCCCAGTAGATGCGTTGCAGGAGACCCAGTACTTC.

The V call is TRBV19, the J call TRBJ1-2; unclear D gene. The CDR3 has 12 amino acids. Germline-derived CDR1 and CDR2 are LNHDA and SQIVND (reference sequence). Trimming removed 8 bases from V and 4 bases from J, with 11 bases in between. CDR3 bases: TGTGCCAGTTCAACAATGGGCTATGGCTACACCTTC. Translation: CASSTMGYGYTF.

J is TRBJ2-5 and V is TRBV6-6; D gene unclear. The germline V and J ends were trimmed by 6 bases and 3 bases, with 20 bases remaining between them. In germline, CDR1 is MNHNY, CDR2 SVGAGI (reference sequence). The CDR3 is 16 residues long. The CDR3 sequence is CASRQAPLNVKETQYF. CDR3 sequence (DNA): TGTGCCAGCAGACAAGCCCCTCTTAATGTTAAAGAGACCCAGTACTTC.

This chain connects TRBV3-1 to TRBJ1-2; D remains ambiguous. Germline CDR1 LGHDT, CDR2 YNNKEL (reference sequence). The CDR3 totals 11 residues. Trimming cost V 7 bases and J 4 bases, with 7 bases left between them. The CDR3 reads CASNDFYGYTF. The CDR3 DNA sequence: TGTGCCAGCAACGACTTCTATGGCTACACCTTC.

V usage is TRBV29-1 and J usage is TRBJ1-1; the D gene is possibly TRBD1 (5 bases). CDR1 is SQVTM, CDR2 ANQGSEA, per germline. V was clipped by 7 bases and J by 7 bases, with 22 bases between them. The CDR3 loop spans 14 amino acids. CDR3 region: CSARRGDGTGEAFF. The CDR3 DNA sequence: TGCAGCGCCCGACGGGGAGATGGGACCGGTGAAGCTTTCTTT.

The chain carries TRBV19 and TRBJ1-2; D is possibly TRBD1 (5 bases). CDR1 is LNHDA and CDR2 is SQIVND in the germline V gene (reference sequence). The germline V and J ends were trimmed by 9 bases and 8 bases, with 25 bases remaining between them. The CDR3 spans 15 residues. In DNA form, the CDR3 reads TGTGCCAGCCACCCACTTAACAGGCGTATTGGGGGCTACACCTTC. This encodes CASHPLNRRIGGYTF. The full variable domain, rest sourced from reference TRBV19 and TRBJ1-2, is DGGITQSPKYLFRKEGQNVTLSCEQNLNHDAMYWYRQDPGQGLRLIYYSQIVNDFQKGDIAEGYSVSREKKESFPLTVTSAQKNPTAFYLCASHPLNRRIGGYTFGSGTRLTVV.

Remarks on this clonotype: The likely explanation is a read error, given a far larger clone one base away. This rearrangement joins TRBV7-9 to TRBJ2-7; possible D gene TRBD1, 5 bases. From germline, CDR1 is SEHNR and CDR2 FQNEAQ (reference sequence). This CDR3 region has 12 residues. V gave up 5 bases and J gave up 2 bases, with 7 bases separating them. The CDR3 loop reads CASSQQAYEQYF. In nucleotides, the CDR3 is TGTGCCAGCAGCCAACAGGCCTACGAGCAGTACTTC. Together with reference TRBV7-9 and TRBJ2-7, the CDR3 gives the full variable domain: DTGVSQNPRHKITKRGQNVTFRCDPISEHNRLYWYRQTLGQGPEFLTYFQNEAQLEKSRLLSDRFSAERPKGSFSTLEIQRTEQGDSAMYLCASSQQAYEQYFGPGTRLTVT.

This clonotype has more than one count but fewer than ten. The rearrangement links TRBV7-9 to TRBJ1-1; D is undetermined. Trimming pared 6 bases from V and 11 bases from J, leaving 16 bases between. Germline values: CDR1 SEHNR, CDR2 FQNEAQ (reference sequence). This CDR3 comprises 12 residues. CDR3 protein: CASRGSGGGAFF. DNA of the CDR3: TGTGCCAGCAGGGGCTCGGGCGGAGGGGCTTTCTTT.

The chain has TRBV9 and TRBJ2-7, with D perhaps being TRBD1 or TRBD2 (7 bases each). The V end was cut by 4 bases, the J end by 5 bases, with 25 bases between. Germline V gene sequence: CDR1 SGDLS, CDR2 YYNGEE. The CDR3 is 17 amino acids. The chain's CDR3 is CASSQGEGQLGLDEQYF. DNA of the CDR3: TGTGCCAGCAGCCAAGGGGAGGGACAGCTGGGTTTGGACGAGCAGTACTTC.

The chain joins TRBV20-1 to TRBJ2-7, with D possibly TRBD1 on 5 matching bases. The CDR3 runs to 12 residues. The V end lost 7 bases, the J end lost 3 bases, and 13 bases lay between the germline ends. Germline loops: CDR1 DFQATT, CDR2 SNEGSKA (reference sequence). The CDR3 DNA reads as TGCAGTGGACAGCCGATGGGCTACGAGCAGTACTTC. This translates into CSGQPMGYEQYF.

The CDR3 here is CASSYSTQNQETQYF. The CDR3 bases are TGTGCCAGCAGTTACTCGACCCAGAACCAAGAGACCCAGTACTTC. The rearrangement joins TRBV7-2 to TRBJ2-5; D gene uncertain. CDR1 is SGHTA, CDR2 FQGNSA, per germline. Between the trimmed V and J ends, which lost 6 bases and 0 bases, there was a span of 14 bases. The CDR3 length is 15 residues.

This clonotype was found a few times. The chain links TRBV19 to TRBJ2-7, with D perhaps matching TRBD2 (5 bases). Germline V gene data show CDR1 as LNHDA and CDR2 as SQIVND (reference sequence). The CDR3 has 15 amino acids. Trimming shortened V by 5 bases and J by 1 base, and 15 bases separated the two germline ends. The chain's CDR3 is CASSPREAESYEQYF. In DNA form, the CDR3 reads TGTGCCAGTAGTCCCCGGGAAGCGGAATCCTACGAGCAGTACTTC.

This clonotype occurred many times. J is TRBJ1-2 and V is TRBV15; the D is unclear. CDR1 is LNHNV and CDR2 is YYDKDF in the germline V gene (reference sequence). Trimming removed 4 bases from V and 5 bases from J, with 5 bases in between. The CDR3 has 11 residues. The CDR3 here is CATSNVYGYTF. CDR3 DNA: TGTGCCACCAGCAACGTTTATGGCTACACCTTC.

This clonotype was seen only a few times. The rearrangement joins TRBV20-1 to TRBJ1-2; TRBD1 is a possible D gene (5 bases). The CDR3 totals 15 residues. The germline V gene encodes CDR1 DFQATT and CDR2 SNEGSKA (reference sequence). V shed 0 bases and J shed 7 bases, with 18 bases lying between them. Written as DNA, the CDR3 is TGCAGTGCTAGAGATGATAGGGTTCAGGGTGGTGGCTACACCTTC. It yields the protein CSARDDRVQGGGYTF.

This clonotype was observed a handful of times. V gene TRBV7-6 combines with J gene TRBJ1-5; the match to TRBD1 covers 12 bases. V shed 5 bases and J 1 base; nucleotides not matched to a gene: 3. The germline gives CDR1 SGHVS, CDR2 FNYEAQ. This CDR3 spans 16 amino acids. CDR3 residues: CASSAGTGGSNQPQHF. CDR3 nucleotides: TGTGCCAGCAGCGCCGGGACAGGGGGCAGCAATCAGCCCCAGCATTTT.

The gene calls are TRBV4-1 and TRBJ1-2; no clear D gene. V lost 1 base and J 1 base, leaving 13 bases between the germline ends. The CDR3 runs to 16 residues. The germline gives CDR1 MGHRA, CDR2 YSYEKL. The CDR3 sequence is CASSQASLRDNYGYTF. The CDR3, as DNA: TGCGCCAGCAGCCAAGCGTCGTTGAGGGATAACTATGGCTACACCTTC.

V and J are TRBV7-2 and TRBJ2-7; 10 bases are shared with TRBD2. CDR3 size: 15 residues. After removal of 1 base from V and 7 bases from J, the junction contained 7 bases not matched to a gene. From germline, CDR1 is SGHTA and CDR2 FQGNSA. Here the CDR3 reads CASSLGGVLAGEQYF. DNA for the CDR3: TGTGCCAGCAGCTTAGGGGGGGTACTAGCGGGGGAGCAGTACTTC.